This TCR beta chain was documented in a study of T cell responses to AZD1222 COVID-19 vaccine. General study findings and limits: The span of vaccine-associated CD4 TCRs extended across spike, with dominance at 160-218 and 743-854. Seropositive AZD1222 recipients at baseline numbered only 5 to 7. Clonal diversity may have been underestimated in mostly white British donors.

Generated by immunoSEQ multiplex PCR, the TCRdb table keeps only in-frame clones and is missing some. The sample has about 140,000 clones; roughly 89% are singletons. In this sample, this clone turned up a few times. No antigen is known for it. Investigators merged groups given second doses at roughly 4 or roughly 12 weeks. Deletions cut 4 bases from V and 8 bases from J, with 11 bases between. In germline, CDR1 is MNHEY, CDR2 SVGAGI. The CDR3 consists of 13 residues. The TCR was taken from an adult who received the AZD1222 COVID-19 vaccine. The chain is built from TRBV6-5 and TRBJ1-4; no clear D gene. The specimen was peripheral blood, collected 28 days after the second AZD1222 dose. The CDR3 protein is CASSSPVGEKLFF. The CDR3 coding sequence is TGTGCCAGCAGTTCCCCTGTAGGGGAAAAACTGTTTTTT.